This entry concerns a single TCR beta chain. With 8 bases clipped from V and 4 bases from J, the junction kept 8 bases outside the gene matches. Germline CDR1 and CDR2: MNHEY and SVGAGI. The CDR3 sequence is 14 residues long. The data originate from a study of blood T cell repertoires in COVID-19. Authors' data handling: Quantification of nucleated cells was approximated via reference gene primer amplification. Clones were read by immunoSEQ multiplex PCR, and TCRdb kept only the in-frame ones, dropping some. That table gives V, J and clone size, and the DNA gave D and trimming. Altogether about 280,000 clones are present, approximately 85% being singletons, with the ten largest covering about 14%.

The clonotype originates from a human donor in a cohort sampled during active COVID-19. Sequenced: peripheral blood. The J gene is TRBJ1-5, the V gene TRBV6-5; 7 bases agree with TRBD1. The CDR3 sequence is CASCRQGDNQPQHF. CDR3 DNA sequence: TGTGCCAGCTGCAGACAGGGTGATAATCAGCCCCAGCATTTT.